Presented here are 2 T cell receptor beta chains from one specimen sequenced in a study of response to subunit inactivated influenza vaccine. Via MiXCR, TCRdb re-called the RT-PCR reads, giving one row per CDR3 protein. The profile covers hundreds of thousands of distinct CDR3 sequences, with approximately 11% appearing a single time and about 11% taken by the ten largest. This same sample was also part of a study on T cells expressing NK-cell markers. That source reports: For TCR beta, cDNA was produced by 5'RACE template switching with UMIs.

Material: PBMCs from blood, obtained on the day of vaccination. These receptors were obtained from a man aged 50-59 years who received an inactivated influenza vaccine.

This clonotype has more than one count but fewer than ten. Here the CDR3 DNA reads TGTGCCAGCAGTTTCCATAGCGGAGAAGATACGCAGTATTTT. It specifies CASSFHSGEDTQYF. The chain combines TRBV12-3 or TRBV12-4 with TRBJ2-3, with D maybe TRBD2 (6 bases). CDR3 size: 14 residues. Trimming pared 3 bases from V and 5 bases from J, leaving 12 bases between.

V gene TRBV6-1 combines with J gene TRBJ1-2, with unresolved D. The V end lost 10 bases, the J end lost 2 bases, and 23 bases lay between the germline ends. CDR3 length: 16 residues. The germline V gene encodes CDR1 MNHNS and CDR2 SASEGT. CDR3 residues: CATKQRRELANYGYTF. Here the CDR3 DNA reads TGTGCCACGAAACAACGCCGTGAACTTGCCAACTATGGCTACACCTTC.